This T cell receptor (beta chain) was captured by sequencing in a study of T cell repertoires in cytomegalovirus infection. The germline CDR1 and CDR2 sequences are MGHRA and YSYEKL. The CDR3 covers 17 residues. V dropped 1 base and J dropped 6; count of bases not matched to a gene: 5. MiXCR was run by TCRdb on the reads, yielding one entry per CDR3 protein. The sample shows around 25,000 distinct CDR3 sequences, 20% to 25% of them seen only once. A note on this clonotype: The antigen is undetermined.

The receptor comes from a human donor in good health (CMV status not recorded). Some clones in this sample may be carry-over from other donors' samples. This sequence joins TRBV4-1 and TRBJ1-6; TRBD1 agrees at 11 bases. The input for sequencing was CD8+ T cells from cultured PBMCs, taken from culture after CMV antigen stimulation. CDR3 coding DNA: TGCGCCAGCAGCCAAGGTAGCGGGACAGGGGGTAATTCACCCCTCCACTTT. Encoded protein: CASSQGSGTGGNSPLHF.